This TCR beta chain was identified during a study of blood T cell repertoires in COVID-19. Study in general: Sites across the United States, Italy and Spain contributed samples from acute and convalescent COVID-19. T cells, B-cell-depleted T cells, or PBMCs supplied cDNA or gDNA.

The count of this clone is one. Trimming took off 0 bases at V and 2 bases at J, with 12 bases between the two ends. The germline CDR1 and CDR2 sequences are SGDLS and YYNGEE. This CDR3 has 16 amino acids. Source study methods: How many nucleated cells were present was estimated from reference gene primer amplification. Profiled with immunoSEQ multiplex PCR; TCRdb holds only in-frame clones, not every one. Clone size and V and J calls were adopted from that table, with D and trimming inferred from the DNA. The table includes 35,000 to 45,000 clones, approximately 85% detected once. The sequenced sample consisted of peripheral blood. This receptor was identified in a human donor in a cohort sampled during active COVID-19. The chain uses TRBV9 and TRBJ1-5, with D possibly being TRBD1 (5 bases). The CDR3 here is CASSVVPGYGNQPQHF. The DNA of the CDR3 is TGTGCCAGCAGCGTAGTCCCAGGGTATGGCAATCAGCCCCAGCATTTT.